This TCR beta chain is from a study of vaccination and CD4 T cells after COVID-19. Overall study context: Nasal swab PCR identified SARS-CoV-2 in the convalescent patients, of whom eight to ten were mild and one severe. Whole-study results and caveats: Looking at convalescent patients, 304 of their 307 vaccine-specific clones were spike mono-reactive.

A remark on this clonotype: Antigen unknown.

TCRdb called the PCR reads again in MiXCR, with one record for every CDR3 protein. The sample lists some 20,000 distinct CDR3 sequences; roughly three fifths were seen once. Germline CDR1 reads DFQATT; CDR2 reads SNEGSKA (reference sequence). V was clipped by 6 bases and J by 9 bases, with 19 bases between them. The CDR3 runs 13 residues. The chain links TRBV20-1 to TRBJ2-3, with D tentatively TRBD2 (5 bases). The sample was CD4+ T cells from blood, taken before SARS-CoV-2 vaccination. The TCR originated in a human donor who had recovered from COVID-19. The CDR3 spells CSAPRDRGWTQYF. In nucleotides, the CDR3 is TGCAGTGCACCTCGAGACCGGGGATGGACGCAGTATTTT.